This T cell receptor (beta chain) was identified in a study of blood T cells in healthy people across ages. Study-level points and caveats: Age advanced and TCR beta diversity per million T cells fell, roughly linearly. Leaving the PBMCs unsorted stopped any conclusive comparison of naive versus antigen-experienced cells.

Staff drew approximately 9.7 milliliters of peripheral blood from each donor. On this clonotype itself: Its matching antigen is unknown.

The germline gives CDR1 SGHVS, CDR2 FQNEAQ. There are 15 residues in the CDR3. Alongside a J-beta primer mix, a sample-barcoded 5' primer served in a second PCR lasting roughly 7 to 12 cycles. TCRdb fed the 5' RACE reads into MiXCR, producing one record per CDR3 protein. The sample has about 830,000 distinct CDR3 sequences; roughly 60% are singletons. The chain carries TRBV7-8 and TRBJ2-5; 9 bases are shared with TRBD1. Gene TRBJ2-7 matches the end of the DNA better, so the J call may be wrong. Sequenced: blood. The TCR sequence derives from a man aged 30-40 years in good health. CDR3 DNA: TGTGCCAGCAGCCCGGACAGGGGAAACCCCTACGAGCAGTACTTC. This gives the protein CASSPDRGNPYEQYF.